The sequence of this T cell receptor (beta chain) was determined in a study of neurological immune-mediated disorders (dated by TCRdb to between 2018 and 2021). In terms of the full investigation: Of the approximately 34 multiple sclerosis patients, 31 had relapsing-remitting MS and 3 had secondary progressive MS. The cohort was made up of 68 subjects, consisting of some 15 HAM/TSP patients, 34 multiple sclerosis patients and around 20 healthy controls. Using UMI-based sequencing, the study compared peripheral blood TCR-beta repertoires from patients with HTLV-I-associated myelopathy (HAM/TSP), patients with multiple sclerosis, and healthy controls. The roughly 110 TCR-beta libraries included longitudinal samples, technical triplicates and paired sorted CD4+ and CD8+ T-cell subsets alongside PBMC samples. Study-wide conclusions, independent of this receptor: Across subjects, expanded clones never shared an identical CDR3 amino acid sequence, which suggests that the TCR-beta repertoires in every group were private. Phylogenetic analysis grouped repertoires from 18 of 34 MS patients into a cluster of related CDR3 sequences, suggesting a possible repertoire-level signature. No clinical or MRI features were associated with the MS cluster, and the authors said that larger cohorts are needed. TCR clonal expansion was highest in HAM/TSP patients and lowest in MS patients, with MS patients falling below even healthy controls.

cDNA synthesis used template-switch 5'RACE with a primer carrying a 10-nucleotide random unique molecular identifier tagging each TCR transcript. Every sequencing run yielded over 180 million TCR-beta sequences covering 15-18 subjects. Total RNA was extracted with the RNeasy kit. The KAPA Real-time Library Amplification kit was used to amplify TCR-beta VDJ regions with primers targeting the TCR constant region and the 5'RACE anchor. A first PCR added sample indexes and Illumina adaptors, after which a second PCR increased the library yield. After Ampure bead purification, the roughly 650 bp TCR product was size-selected on a 2% E-gel SizeSelection system. Before pooling, library quality was checked on a Bioanalyzer, concentration was measured with Qubit, and libraries were quantified with the Kapa Library Quantification kit. An Illumina HiSeq 2500 sequenced the libraries paired-end 2 x 150 bp. To increase sequence diversity, about 25-31% phiX was spiked into each library pool. The original pipeline was this. The quality-filtered reads were processed with the UMI-based MiGEC pipeline, whose error correction step removed more than 90% of the raw TCR sequences. IMGT germline references were used for aligning VDJ genes, and each clonotype was defined as a unique CDR3 amino acid sequence together with its V-J genes. VDJtools evaluated clonal expansion, Shannon diversity and CDR3 relatedness (CalcPairwiseDistances, ClusterSamples); CLCbio workbench built phylogenetic trees. Expanded clones were defined as having at least 8 unique UMIs, based on coefficient-of-variation modelling across technical triplicates. TCRdb applied fastp at Q25 and MiXCR to the public reads, then kept only in-frame beta chains. Each record represents a unique CDR3 protein, reported with the most common genes and DNA among its rows. TCRdb's processing, not the authors' own work, is the source of the V and J calls. This sample holds 50,000 or so distinct CDR3 sequences; 3% to 4% were observed only once. The biggest ten clones account for approximately 7% of the sample.

About this clonotype: This receptor's antigen is unknown. Base qualities are not provided; no much larger clone lies one nucleotide away.

For unsorted PBMC libraries, 2 million PBMCs were used after storage in RNAlater at -80 degrees C until RNA extraction. The multiple sclerosis patients were enrolled in a US clinical protocol that used magnetic resonance imaging to evaluate disease progression. Peripheral blood was subjected to Ficoll-Hypaque density gradient centrifugation to isolate PBMCs, which were then cryopreserved in liquid nitrogen. Counted from cysteine to phenylalanine, this CDR3 has 13 amino acids. Left in the record is the CDR3 DNA by itself, 39 bases read in frame from the first base. The germline V gene sets CDR1 to MNHEY and CDR2 to SVGAGI. V loses 6 bases, J loses 6 bases, and the germline ends lie 11 bases apart.

The chain joins TRBV6-5 to TRBJ2-2; a tentative D match to TRBD1 spans 6 bases. Sample: PBMCs. This TCR derives from a woman aged 60-75 years with multiple sclerosis. The DNA is as follows: TGTGCCAGCAGCGCAGGGGTGGCCGGGGAGCTGTTTTTT. Its product reads: CASSAGVAGELFF.